Below are 13 T cell receptor beta chains sequenced from a single sample in a study of CD8+ T cells in alopecia areata. Extracted from the samples, RNA was reverse transcribed into cDNA to serve as the sequencing template. Measured with immunoSEQ multiplex PCR; TCRdb has only the in-frame clones, and not every one. The sample has under 150,000 clones; approximately 60% are singletons. Sequencing used CD8+ T cells sorted from blood. The origin of the receptors is a human donor in good health.

This clone came up a few times. This rearrangement joins TRBV4-1 to TRBJ1-1, with D uncertain. The germline gives CDR1 MGHRA, CDR2 YSYEKL. Trimming shortened V by 0 bases and J by 5 bases, and 10 bases separated the two germline ends. CDR3 length: 14 residues. The CDR3 reads CASSQEPDWTEAFF. In nucleotides, the CDR3 is TGCGCCAGCAGCCAAGAGCCGGATTGGACTGAAGCTTTCTTT.

A few counts support this clone. The genes are TRBV27 and TRBJ2-2; no reliable D call. The germline V and J ends were trimmed by 8 bases and 4 bases, with 11 bases remaining between them. The CDR3 has 13 residues. The germline V gene has CDR1 MNHEY and CDR2 SMNVEV (reference sequence). CDR3 sequence: CASSEFGTGELFF. The CDR3 DNA sequence: TGTGCCAGCTCCGAATTTGGCACCGGGGAGCTGTTTTTT.

This clone has just a few counts. The chain has TRBV2 and TRBJ1-5, with 7 positions matching TRBD1. V lost 4 bases and J lost 11; bases outside the gene matches: 8. Germline assignment: CDR1 SNHLY and CDR2 FYNNEI. This CDR3 is built from 13 residues. The CDR3 reads CASSARGATSQHF. The CDR3 DNA follows: TGTGCCAGCAGTGCCAGGGGGGCCACTTCCCAGCATTTT.

This chain uses TRBV2 with TRBJ2-1, with D perhaps assigned TRBD1 or TRBD2 (5 bases each). The CDR3 consists of 15 residues. Deletions cut 7 bases from V and 6 bases from J, with 19 bases between. Germline loops: CDR1 SNHLY, CDR2 FYNNEI. CDR3 coding DNA: TGTGCCAGCACCCCGGTCGGGACGACATTCAATGAGCAGTTCTTC. Residues: CASTPVGTTFNEQFF.

In its sample, this clone was seen a few times. The chain carries TRBV15 and TRBJ2-4; D remains ambiguous. CDR1 LNHNV and CDR2 YYDKDF come from the germline V gene (reference sequence). This CDR3 region has 13 residues. Trimming left V 0 bases short and J 6 bases short, with 6 bases between. Here the CDR3 DNA reads TGTGCCACCAGCAGAGAAGATGCAAACATTCAGTACTTC. It translates to CATSREDANIQYF.

The chain has TRBV5-6 and TRBJ1-1, with D possibly matching TRBD1 (6 bases). Germline V gene lookup returns CDR1 SGHDT and CDR2 YYEEEE. The CDR3 runs 15 residues. Between the trimmed V and J ends, which lost 4 bases and 1 base, there was a span of 14 bases. The CDR3 nucleotides read TGTGCCAGCAGCCCAACCGGGACATGGAACACTGAAGCTTTCTTT. Its translation is CASSPTGTWNTEAFF. The variable domain in full, completed from reference TRBV5-6 and TRBJ1-1, reads DAGVTQSPTHLIKTRGQQVTLRCSPKSGHDTVSWYQQALGQGPQFIFQYYEEEERQRGNFPDRFSGHQFPNYSSELNVNALLLGDSALYLCASSPTGTWNTEAFFGQGTRLTVV.

This rearrangement joins TRBV2 to TRBJ1-1; D remains unclear. Trimming pared 3 bases from V and 1 base from J, leaving 6 bases between. The CDR3 length is 13 residues. CDR1 is SNHLY and CDR2 is FYNNEI in the germline V gene. CDR3: CASSDGANTEAFF. The CDR3 DNA reads as TGTGCCAGCAGTGACGGAGCGAACACTGAAGCTTTCTTT.

This clone has a handful of counts. The chain joins TRBV7-9 to TRBJ2-7; TRBD1 agrees at 10 bases. V was clipped by 8 bases and J by 3 bases; unmatched bases: 13. The CDR3 covers 16 residues. Germline CDR1 SEHNR, CDR2 FQNEAQ (reference sequence). The CDR3 region has the DNA TGTGCCAGCCACCCCTACGAGACAGGGGGCTTCTACGAGCAGTACTTC. This gives the protein CASHPYETGGFYEQYF.

This chain joins TRBV16 and TRBJ1-1, with 11 bases aligning to TRBD1. V shed 4 bases, J shed 6 bases, and the junction held 10 bases outside the gene matches. The CDR3 covers 16 residues. Germline V gene data show CDR1 as KGHSY and CDR2 as FQNENV. The CDR3 DNA reads TGTGCCAGCAGCCCCTCCGGACAGGGGGCAGACGCTGAAGCTTTCTTT. Translation gives CASSPSGQGADAEAFF.

The chain uses TRBV6-5 and TRBJ2-7; the D gene is possibly TRBD1 (6 bases). Trimming removed 6 bases from V and 6 bases from J, with 18 bases in between. The CDR3 loop spans 14 amino acids. CDR1 MNHEY and CDR2 SVGAGI come from the germline V gene. CDR3 in amino acids: CASRSWDTALEQYF. The CDR3 nucleotides are TGTGCCAGCAGATCCTGGGACACCGCGCTCGAGCAGTACTTC.

The chain couples TRBV2 to TRBJ2-7; D ambiguous. Germline CDR1 SNHLY, CDR2 FYNNEI. With 4 bases removed from V and 0 bases from J, the gap between germline ends came to 10 bases. The CDR3 sequence is 14 residues long. CDR3 sequence (DNA): TGTGCCAGCAGTGTAGCCCCCGACTCCTACGAGCAGTACTTC. Residues: CASSVAPDSYEQYF.

The chain couples TRBV11-2 to TRBJ2-3; maybe TRBD2 (6 bases). Trimming removed 5 bases at V and 0 bases at J, with 15 bases between. Germline V gives CDR1 SGHAT, CDR2 FQNNGV. The length of the CDR3 is 16 residues. The CDR3 loop is CASSSSLGTSTDTQYF. The CDR3 DNA is TGTGCCAGCAGCAGCTCTCTAGGGACTAGCACAGATACGCAGTATTTT.

This clone was detected a few times. The chain has TRBV2 and TRBJ2-1; D call uncertain. The V and J ends lost 0 bases and 8 bases respectively, with 11 bases between them. CDR3 length: 14 amino acids. Looked up from germline, CDR1 is SNHLY and CDR2 is FYNNEI. The CDR3 spells CASSEASSHDEQFF. The CDR3 nucleotides read TGTGCCAGCAGTGAAGCGAGTAGTCACGATGAGCAGTTCTTC.